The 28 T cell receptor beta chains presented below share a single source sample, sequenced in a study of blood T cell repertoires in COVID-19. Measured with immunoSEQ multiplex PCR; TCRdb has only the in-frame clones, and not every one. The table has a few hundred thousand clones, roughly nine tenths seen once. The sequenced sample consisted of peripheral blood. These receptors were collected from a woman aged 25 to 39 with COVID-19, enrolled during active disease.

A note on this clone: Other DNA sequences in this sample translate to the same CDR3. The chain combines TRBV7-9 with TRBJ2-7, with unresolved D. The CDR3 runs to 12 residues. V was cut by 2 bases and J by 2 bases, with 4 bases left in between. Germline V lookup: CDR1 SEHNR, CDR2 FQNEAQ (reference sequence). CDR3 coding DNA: TGTGCCAGCAGCTTACTTCCCTACGAGCAGTACGTC. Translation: CASSLLPYEQYV.

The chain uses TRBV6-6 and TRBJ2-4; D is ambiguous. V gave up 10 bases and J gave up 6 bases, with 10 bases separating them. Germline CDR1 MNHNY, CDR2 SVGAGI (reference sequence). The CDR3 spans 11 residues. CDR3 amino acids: CATDGGNIQYF. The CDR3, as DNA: TGTGCCACCGATGGCGGAAACATTCAGTACTTC.

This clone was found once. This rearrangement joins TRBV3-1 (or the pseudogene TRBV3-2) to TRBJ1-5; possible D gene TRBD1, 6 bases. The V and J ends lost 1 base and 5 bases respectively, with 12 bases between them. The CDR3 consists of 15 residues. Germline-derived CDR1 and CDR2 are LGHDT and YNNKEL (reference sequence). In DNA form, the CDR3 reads TGTGCCAGCAGCCAAGGGGGCAGGGGAGATCAGCCCCAGCATTTT. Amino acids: CASSQGGRGDQPQHF.

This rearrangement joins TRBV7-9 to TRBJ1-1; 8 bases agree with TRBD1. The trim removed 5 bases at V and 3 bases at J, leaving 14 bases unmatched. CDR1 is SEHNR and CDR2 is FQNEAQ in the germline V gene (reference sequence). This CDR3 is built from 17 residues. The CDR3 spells CASSPWTGRVGDTEAFF. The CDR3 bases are TGTGCCAGCAGCCCCTGGACAGGGAGGGTTGGGGACACTGAAGCTTTCTTT.

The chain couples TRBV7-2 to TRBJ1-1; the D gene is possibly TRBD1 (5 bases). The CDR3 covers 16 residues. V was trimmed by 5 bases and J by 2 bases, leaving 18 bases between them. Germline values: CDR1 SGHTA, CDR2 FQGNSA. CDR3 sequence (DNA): TGTGCCAGCAGCCCAGTGGGGGGGAGACGAAACACTGAAGCTTTCTTT. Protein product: CASSPVGGRRNTEAFF.

DNA of the CDR3: TGTGCCAGCAGGTTTCCGGGACAGGGGGCCTCGGGCTACACCTTC. It encodes CASRFPGQGASGYTF. V is TRBV2 and J is TRBJ1-2, with 12 bases that match TRBD1. The CDR3 spans 15 residues. CDR1 SNHLY and CDR2 FYNNEI come from the germline V gene. V lost 6 bases to trimming and J lost 8 bases; unmatched junction nucleotides: 10.

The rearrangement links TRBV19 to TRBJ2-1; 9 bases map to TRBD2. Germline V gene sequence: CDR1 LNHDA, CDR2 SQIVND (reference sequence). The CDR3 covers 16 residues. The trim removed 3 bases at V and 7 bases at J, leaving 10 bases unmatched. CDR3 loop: CASSIWASGMKNEQFF. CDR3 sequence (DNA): TGTGCCAGTAGTATTTGGGCTAGCGGGATGAAGAATGAGCAGTTCTTC.

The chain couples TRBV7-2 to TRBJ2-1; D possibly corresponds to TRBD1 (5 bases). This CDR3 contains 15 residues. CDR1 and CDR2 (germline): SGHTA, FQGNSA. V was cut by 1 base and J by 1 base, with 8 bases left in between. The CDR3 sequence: CASSLGGRSYNEQFF. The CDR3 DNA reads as TGTGCCAGCAGCTTAGGGGGCCGGTCCTACAATGAGCAGTTCTTC.

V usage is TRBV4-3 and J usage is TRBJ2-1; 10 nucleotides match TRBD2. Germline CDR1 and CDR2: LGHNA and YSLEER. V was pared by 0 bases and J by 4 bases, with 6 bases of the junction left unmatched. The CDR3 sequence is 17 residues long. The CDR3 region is CASSQDLGLANYNEQFF. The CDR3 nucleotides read TGCGCCAGCAGCCAAGATCTGGGACTAGCGAATTACAATGAGCAGTTCTTC.

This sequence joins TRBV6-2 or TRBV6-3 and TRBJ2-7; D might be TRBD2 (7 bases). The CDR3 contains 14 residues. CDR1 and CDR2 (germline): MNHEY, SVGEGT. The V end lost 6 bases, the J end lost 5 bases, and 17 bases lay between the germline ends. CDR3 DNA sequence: TGTGCCAGCAGCTCAAGGGGGGGCGCGGACGAGCAGTACTTC. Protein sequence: CASSSRGGADEQYF.

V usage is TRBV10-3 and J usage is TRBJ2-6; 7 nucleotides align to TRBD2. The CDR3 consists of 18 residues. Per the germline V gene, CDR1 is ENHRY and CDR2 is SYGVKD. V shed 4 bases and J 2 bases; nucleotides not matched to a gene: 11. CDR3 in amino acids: CAISVAAGESPGANVLTF. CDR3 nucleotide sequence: TGTGCCATCAGTGTGGCGGCGGGGGAGTCCCCTGGGGCCAACGTCCTGACTTTC.

The CDR3 protein is CASSPTGGANYGYTF. The CDR3 DNA reads as TGTGCCAGCAGTCCGACAGGGGGCGCCAACTATGGCTACACCTTC. This chain uses TRBV7-2 with TRBJ1-2; 10 bases are a match to TRBD1. In germline, CDR1 is SGHTA, CDR2 FQGNSA. The ends lost 6 bases at V and 2 bases at J; junction bases unmatched: 6. The CDR3 length is 15 residues.

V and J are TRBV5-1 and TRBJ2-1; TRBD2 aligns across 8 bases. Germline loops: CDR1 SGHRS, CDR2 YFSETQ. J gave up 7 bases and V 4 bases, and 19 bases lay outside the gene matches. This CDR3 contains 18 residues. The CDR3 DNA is TGCGCCAGCAGCCCCTCGGGGGGGGCGGGGGGTCGAGGGAATGAGCAGTTCTTC. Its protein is CASSPSGGAGGRGNEQFF. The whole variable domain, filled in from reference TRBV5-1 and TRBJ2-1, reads KAGVTQTPRYLIKTRGQQVTLSCSPISGHRSVSWYQQTPGQGLQFLFEYFSETQRNKGNFPGRFSGRQFSNSRSEMNVSTLELGDSALYLCASSPSGGAGGRGNEQFFGPGTRLTVL.

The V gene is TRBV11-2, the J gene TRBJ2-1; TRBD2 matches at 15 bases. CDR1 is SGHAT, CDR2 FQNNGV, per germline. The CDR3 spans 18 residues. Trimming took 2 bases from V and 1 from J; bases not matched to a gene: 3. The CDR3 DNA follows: TGTGCCAGCAGCTTACCGGGACTAGCGGGGGGTTCCTACAATGAGCAGTTCTTC. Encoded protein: CASSLPGLAGGSYNEQFF.

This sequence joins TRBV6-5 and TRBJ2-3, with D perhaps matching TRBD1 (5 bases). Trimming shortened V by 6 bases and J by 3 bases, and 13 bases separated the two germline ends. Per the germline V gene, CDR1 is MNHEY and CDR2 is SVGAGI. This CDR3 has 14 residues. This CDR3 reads CASSPGRATDTQYF. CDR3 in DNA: TGTGCCAGCAGCCCCGGCAGGGCGACAGATACGCAGTATTTT.

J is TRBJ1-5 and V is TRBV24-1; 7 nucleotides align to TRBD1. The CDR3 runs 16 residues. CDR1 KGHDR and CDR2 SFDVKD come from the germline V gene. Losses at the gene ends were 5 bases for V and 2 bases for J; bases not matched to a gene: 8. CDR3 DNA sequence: TGTGCCACCAGTGCGCGAGGGACAGCGGGCAATCAGCCCCAGCATTTT. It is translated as CATSARGTAGNQPQHF.

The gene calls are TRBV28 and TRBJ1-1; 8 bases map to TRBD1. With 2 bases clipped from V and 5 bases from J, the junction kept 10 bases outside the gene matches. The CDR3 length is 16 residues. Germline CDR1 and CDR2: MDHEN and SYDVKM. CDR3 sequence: CASSLIGQGFRTEAFF. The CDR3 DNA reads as TGTGCCAGCAGTTTAATAGGACAGGGCTTTAGAACTGAAGCTTTCTTT.

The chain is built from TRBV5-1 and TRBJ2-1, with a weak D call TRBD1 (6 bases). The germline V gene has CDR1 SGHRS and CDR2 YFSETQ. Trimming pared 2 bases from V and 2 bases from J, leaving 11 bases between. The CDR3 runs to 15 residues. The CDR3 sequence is CASSLSGDPYNEQFF. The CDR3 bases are TGCGCCAGCAGCTTATCAGGGGACCCCTACAATGAGCAGTTCTTC.

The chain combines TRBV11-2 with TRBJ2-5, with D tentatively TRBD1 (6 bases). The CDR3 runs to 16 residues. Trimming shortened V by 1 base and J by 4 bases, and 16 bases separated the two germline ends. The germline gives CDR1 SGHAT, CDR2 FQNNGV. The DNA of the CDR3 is TGTGCCAGCAGCTTAGTCACAGGGAGACCGGGAGAGACCCAGTACTTC. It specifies CASSLVTGRPGETQYF. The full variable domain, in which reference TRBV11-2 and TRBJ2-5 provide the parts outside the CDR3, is EAGVAQSPRYKIIEKRQSVAFWCNPISGHATLYWYQQILGQGPKLLIQFQNNGVVDDSQLPKDRFSAERLKGVDSTLKIQPAKLEDSAVYLCASSLVTGRPGETQYFGPGTRLLVL.

The CDR3 spells CASRGETGLGGYTF. CDR3 in DNA: TGTGCCAGCAGAGGAGAGACAGGTCTGGGTGGCTACACCTTC. The V and J genes are TRBV2 and TRBJ1-2, with D perhaps matching TRBD1 (6 bases). V was clipped by 6 bases and J by 7 bases, with 18 bases between them. This CDR3 has 14 amino acids. Germline CDR1 reads SNHLY; CDR2 reads FYNNEI.

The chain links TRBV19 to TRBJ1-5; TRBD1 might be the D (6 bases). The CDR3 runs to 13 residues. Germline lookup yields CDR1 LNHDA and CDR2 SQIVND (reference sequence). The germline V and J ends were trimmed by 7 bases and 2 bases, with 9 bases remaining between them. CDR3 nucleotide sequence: TGTGCCAGTACACAGGGCGGCAATCAGCCCCAGCATTTT. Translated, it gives CASTQGGNQPQHF. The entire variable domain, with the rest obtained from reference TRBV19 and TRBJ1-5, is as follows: DGGITQSPKYLFRKEGQNVTLSCEQNLNHDAMYWYRQDPGQGLRLIYYSQIVNDFQKGDIAEGYSVSREKKESFPLTVTSAQKNPTAFYLCASTQGGNQPQHFGDGTRLSIL.

CDR3 amino acids: CASSFRDSRDSPLHF. The CDR3 bases are TGTGCCAGCAGCTTTAGGGACAGCAGGGATTCACCCCTCCACTTT. The chain joins TRBV3-1 (or the pseudogene TRBV3-2) to TRBJ1-6; TRBD1 matches at 7 bases. The germline gives CDR1 LGHDT, CDR2 YNNKEL (reference sequence). There are 15 residues in the CDR3. V shed 5 bases and J 8 bases; nucleotides not matched to a gene: 9.

CDR3 nucleotides: TGTGCCAGCAGTTACTCGGGGCAGCTGCCTCGGTACGAGCAGTACTTC. The encoded protein is CASSYSGQLPRYEQYF. The V gene is TRBV6-6, the J gene TRBJ2-7, with D tentatively TRBD1 (5 bases). Germline V lookup: CDR1 MNHNY, CDR2 SVGAGI (reference sequence). The CDR3 is 16 residues long. Trimming left V 0 bases short and J 4 bases short, with 16 bases between.

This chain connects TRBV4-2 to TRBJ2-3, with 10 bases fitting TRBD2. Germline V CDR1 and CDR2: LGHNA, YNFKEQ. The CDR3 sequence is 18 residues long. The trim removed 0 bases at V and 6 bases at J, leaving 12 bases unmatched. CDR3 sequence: CASSQDGSGGASGDTQYF. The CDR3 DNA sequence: TGTGCCAGCAGCCAAGATGGGAGCGGGGGGGCCTCAGGGGATACGCAGTATTTT.

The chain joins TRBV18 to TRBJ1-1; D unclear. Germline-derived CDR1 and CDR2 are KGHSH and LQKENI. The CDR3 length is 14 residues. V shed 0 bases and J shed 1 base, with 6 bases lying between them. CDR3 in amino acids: CASSPPAGNTEAFF. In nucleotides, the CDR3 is TGTGCCAGCTCACCACCGGCTGGGAACACTGAAGCTTTCTTT.

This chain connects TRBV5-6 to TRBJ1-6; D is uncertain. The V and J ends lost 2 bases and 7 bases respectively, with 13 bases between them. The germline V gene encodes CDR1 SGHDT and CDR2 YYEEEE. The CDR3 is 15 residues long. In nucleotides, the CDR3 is TGTGCCAGCAGCTTAACCGGGATCCCAAATTCACCCCTCCACTTT. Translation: CASSLTGIPNSPLHF.

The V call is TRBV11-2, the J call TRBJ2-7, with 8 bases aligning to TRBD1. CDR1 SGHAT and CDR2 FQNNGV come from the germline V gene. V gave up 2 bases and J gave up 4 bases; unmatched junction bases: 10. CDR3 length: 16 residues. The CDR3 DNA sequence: TGTGCCAGCAGCTTAAACCTGGGGCAGGGGGCTTACGAGCAGTACTTC. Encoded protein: CASSLNLGQGAYEQYF.

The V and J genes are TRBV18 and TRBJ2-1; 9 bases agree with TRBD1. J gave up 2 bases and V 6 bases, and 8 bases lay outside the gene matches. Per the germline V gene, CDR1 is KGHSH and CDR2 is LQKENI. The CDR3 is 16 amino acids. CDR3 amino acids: CASSLLTGGTYNEQFF. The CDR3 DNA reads TGTGCCAGCTCGCTTTTGACAGGGGGGACCTACAATGAGCAGTTCTTC.